This T cell receptor (beta chain) was retrieved from a study of T cells expressing NK-cell markers. Whole-study findings and limits: In more than 5 donors, dominant CD3+CD56+NKG2C+ clonotypes ranked among the top 10 CD8+ clonotypes.

TCRdb reanalyzed the 5' RACE reads, giving one entry per CDR3 protein sequence and no DNA. The table lists about 260,000 distinct CDR3 sequences. A note on this clonotype: As yet, its antigen is unknown.

The CDR3 totals 16 residues. The germline V gene has CDR1 SGHTA and CDR2 FQGNSA. The sequence came from a woman between 18 and 70 years old in good health. The material sequenced was blood T cells: a sorted CD56 or NKG2C T cell subset, CD4+ or CD8+ T cells, or bulk PBMC T cells (not recorded which). The rearrangement joins TRBV7-2 to TRBJ2-3; lacking DNA, the TRBD1 call made by TCRdb goes unchecked. CDR3 region: CASSFSGGAGADTQYF.